Below, 20 T cell receptor beta chains from the same sample are listed, as sequenced in a study of a mutant IDH1 vaccine in newly diagnosed glioma. Their antigens are not known. The sample's time point: week 23, last vaccination. Each dose of the vaccine consisted of 300 ug of mutant IDH1 20-mer peptide, with topical imiquimod. Using immunoSEQ multiplex PCR, the repertoire was profiled, and TCRdb retains in-frame clones only, with some absent. The sample consists of approximately 30,000 clones, 80% to 85% of them appearing once. The sequencing used PBMCs, collected from a glioma patient whose treatment included an IDH1 peptide vaccine. All receptors come from a woman in her 30s with glioma.

This chain connects TRBV5-6 to TRBJ2-7; 7 bases fit TRBD2. The CDR3 runs 13 residues. V lost 4 bases, J lost 7 bases, and 8 bases stayed unmatched. Looked up from germline, CDR1 is SGHDT and CDR2 is YYEEEE. CDR3 amino acids: CASSHFGRDEQYF. DNA of the CDR3: TGTGCCAGCAGCCACTTTGGGAGGGATGAGCAGTACTTC.

This chain links TRBV4-3 with TRBJ2-7, with TRBD1 as a possible D gene (5 bases). V was shortened by 1 base and J by 4 bases, with 8 bases between the two germline ends. The CDR3 spans 13 residues. Germline V gene lookup returns CDR1 LGHNA and CDR2 YSLEER. Here the CDR3 reads CASSQAPGYEQYF. CDR3 DNA: TGCGCCAGCAGCCAAGCCCCAGGGTACGAGCAGTACTTC.

This clone has more than one count but fewer than ten. The rearrangement joins TRBV5-1 to TRBJ1-2, with 8 bases that match TRBD1. J gave up 8 bases and V 4 bases, and 7 bases lay outside the gene matches. This CDR3 comprises 13 residues. CDR1 is SGHRS, CDR2 YFSETQ, per germline. The CDR3 region has the DNA TGCGCCAGCAGCCCCGGGACAGGACAGGGCTACACCTTC. Translation gives CASSPGTGQGYTF.

V gene TRBV6-6 combines with J gene TRBJ2-1; 7 bases match TRBD1. The CDR3 spans 12 residues. Germline V lookup: CDR1 MNHNY, CDR2 SVGAGI (reference sequence). J was trimmed by 7 bases and V by 5 bases; bases with no gene match: 2. CDR3 region: CASSRQGNEQFF. Here the CDR3 DNA reads TGTGCCAGCAGTCGACAGGGAAATGAGCAGTTCTTC.

This chain links TRBV7-9 with TRBJ2-5; D is unresolved. Germline V gene data show CDR1 as SEHNR and CDR2 as FQNEAQ (reference sequence). The V end was cut by 2 bases, the J end by 5 bases, with 12 bases between. There are 14 residues in the CDR3. CDR3 amino acids: CASSLYDDRETQYF. The CDR3, as DNA: TGTGCCAGCAGCTTATATGACGATCGGGAGACCCAGTACTTC.

This clone has only a few counts. This chain links TRBV19 with TRBJ2-7, with D possibly TRBD1 on 6 matching bases. This CDR3 region has 16 residues. The germline CDR1 and CDR2 sequences are LNHDA and SQIVND (reference sequence). The ends were cut back, 6 bases at V and 2 bases at J, with 20 bases in the middle. CDR3: CASSPEGTHNTYEQYF. CDR3 in DNA: TGTGCCAGTAGCCCTGAAGGGACACATAACACCTACGAGCAGTACTTC.

CDR3 in amino acids: CASSPWTENTEAFF. In DNA, the CDR3 is TGCGCCAGCAGCCCCTGGACAGAGAACACTGAAGCTTTCTTT. The V call is TRBV5-1, the J call TRBJ1-1; D is possibly TRBD1 (6 bases). There are 14 residues in the CDR3. With 4 bases removed from V and 1 base from J, the gap between germline ends came to 11 bases. Germline V CDR1 and CDR2: SGHRS, YFSETQ.

The chain has TRBV6-6 and TRBJ2-7, with 9 bases fitting TRBD1. The V segment lost 6 bases and the J segment 4 bases; nucleotides outside the gene matches: 7. The CDR3 length is 14 residues. CDR1 is MNHNY and CDR2 is SVGAGI in the germline V gene (reference sequence). CDR3 in DNA: TGTGCCAGCAGAACGGGACAGGGATCATACGAGCAGTACTTC. The encoded protein is CASRTGQGSYEQYF.

V gene TRBV6-5 combines with J gene TRBJ1-1; D may be TRBD1 (6 bases). Germline V gene sequence: CDR1 MNHEY, CDR2 SVGAGI. CDR3 length: 14 amino acids. Trimming took off 4 bases at V and 7 bases at J, with 16 bases between the two ends. The CDR3 loop reads CASSSPRQGIEAFF. CDR3 coding DNA: TGTGCCAGCAGTTCCCCCCGGCAGGGGATTGAAGCTTTCTTT.

This rearrangement joins TRBV4-3 to TRBJ1-5; the D is unclear. V lost 0 bases and J 3 bases, leaving 9 bases between the germline ends. The length of the CDR3 is 15 residues. The V gene's germline CDR1 is LGHNA and CDR2 YSLEER. DNA for the CDR3: TGCGCCAGCAGCCAAGAAGGGCAGTACAATCAGCCCCAGCATTTT. Translation: CASSQEGQYNQPQHF.

This chain connects TRBV6-1 to TRBJ1-5; D call uncertain. In germline, CDR1 is MNHNS, CDR2 SASEGT. The CDR3 has 14 amino acids. V lost 2 bases and J lost 6, with 11 bases in between. The CDR3 protein is CASSEMGEGQPQHF. The CDR3 DNA sequence: TGTGCCAGCAGTGAAATGGGTGAGGGTCAGCCCCAGCATTTT.

CDR3 sequence reads: CASRTGLGNQPQHF. In nucleotides, the CDR3 is TGTGCCAGCAGGACAGGGCTCGGCAATCAGCCCCAGCATTTT. The chain couples TRBV2 to TRBJ1-5; TRBD1 matches 7 bases. This CDR3 has 14 amino acids. CDR1 is SNHLY, CDR2 FYNNEI, per germline. The trim removed 6 bases at V and 2 bases at J, leaving 4 bases unmatched.

This chain uses TRBV4-1 with TRBJ2-3; D uncertain. CDR3 length: 14 residues. The V gene's germline CDR1 is MGHRA and CDR2 YSYEKL. Trimming pared 1 base from V and 8 bases from J, leaving 13 bases between. As DNA, the CDR3 is TGCGCCAGCAGCCAAGTTCCCTCTTCGAGTACGCAGTATTTT. Protein product: CASSQVPSSSTQYF.

J is TRBJ1-2 and V is TRBV6-5; D perhaps matches TRBD1 (6 bases). Germline V gene sequence: CDR1 MNHEY, CDR2 SVGAGI. V was shortened by 5 bases and J by 6 bases, with 10 bases between the two germline ends. The CDR3 has 12 residues. CDR3 residues: CASSRDNNGYTF. CDR3 sequence (DNA): TGTGCCAGCAGTCGGGACAATAATGGCTACACCTTC.

The chain is built from TRBV29-1 and TRBJ1-1; no reliable D call. This CDR3 has 13 residues. Germline V gives CDR1 SQVTM, CDR2 ANQGSEA. The germline V and J ends were trimmed by 3 bases and 3 bases, with 11 bases remaining between them. CDR3 DNA sequence: TGCAGCGTTGATTTTACTGGCGACACTGAAGCTTTCTTT. Its protein product is CSVDFTGDTEAFF.

Written as DNA, the CDR3 is TGCGCCAGCAGCCAAGATCCCCAAGGGGGCTACGAGCAGTACTTC. Amino acid sequence: CASSQDPQGGYEQYF. V usage is TRBV4-3 and J usage is TRBJ2-7; the D gene is possibly TRBD1 (6 bases). The CDR3 runs to 15 residues. CDR1 LGHNA and CDR2 YSLEER come from the germline V gene. Trimming shortened V by 0 bases and J by 3 bases, and 12 bases separated the two germline ends.

This clone was recorded only once. This sequence joins TRBV10-3 and TRBJ2-2; D gene uncertain. CDR1 and CDR2 from the germline V gene are ENHRY and SYGVKD. The CDR3 covers 14 residues. The V end was cut by 7 bases, the J end by 1 base, with 10 bases between. The CDR3 is CAITPSLNTGELFF. CDR3 coding DNA: TGTGCCATCACGCCGTCTCTGAACACCGGGGAGCTGTTTTTT.

The chain employs TRBV13 and TRBJ2-6; tentatively, D is TRBD2 (6 bases). The CDR3 is made up of 17 amino acids. Germline V lookup: CDR1 PRHDT, CDR2 FYEKMQ (reference sequence). V dropped 0 bases and J dropped 0 bases, with 9 bases sitting between them. The CDR3 reads CASSLGRGISGANVLTF. In DNA, the CDR3 is TGTGCCAGCAGCTTAGGTCGGGGGATCTCTGGGGCCAACGTCCTGACTTTC.

This clone has only a few counts. The chain couples TRBV6-6 to TRBJ1-1; 7 bases are a match to TRBD1. Per the germline V gene, CDR1 is MNHNY and CDR2 is SVGAGI (reference sequence). CDR3 length: 16 amino acids. V shed 2 bases, J shed 4 bases, and the junction held 10 bases outside the gene matches. CDR3 nucleotide sequence: TGTGCCAGCAGTTACCGTCAGGGGGTGAGTAGCACTGAAGCTTTCTTT. Protein sequence: CASSYRQGVSSTEAFF.

This clone was observed a few times. The chain is built from TRBV27 and TRBJ2-3; either TRBD1 or TRBD2 may supply D (5 bases each). V lost 4 bases and J 4 bases, leaving 12 bases between the germline ends. This CDR3 has 14 residues. The germline V gene encodes CDR1 MNHEY and CDR2 SMNVEV (reference sequence). The CDR3 nucleotides read TGTGCCAGCAGTTCCGGGGCCCTCCCAGATACGCAGTATTTT. Encoded protein: CASSSGALPDTQYF.